The 20 T cell receptor beta chains below come from one sample, sequenced in a study of blood T cell repertoires in COVID-19. The repertoire was sequenced with immunoSEQ multiplex PCR; TCRdb's copy has only in-frame clones and lacks some. The data show about 270,000 clones, more than 80% seen once. The sequenced material came from PBMCs or T cells enriched from blood (not recorded which). Receptor source: a woman aged 18-29 years who had recovered from COVID-19.

The chain has TRBV24-1 and TRBJ1-5; 7 bases line up with TRBD1. The junction had 7 bases not matched to a gene; V was cut back by 3 bases and J by 0 bases. CDR1 is KGHDR and CDR2 is SFDVKD in the germline V gene. CDR3 size: 17 residues. The CDR3 reads CATSDPGQIYSNQPQHF. The CDR3, as DNA: TGTGCCACCAGTGATCCGGGACAGATCTATAGCAATCAGCCCCAGCATTTT.

DNA of the CDR3: TGTGCCAGCAGCGAGTTCCTGGCCCTAAAAGGGGACTATGGCTACACCTTC. Translated: CASSEFLALKGDYGYTF. The chain couples TRBV2 to TRBJ1-2; D perhaps matches TRBD1 (5 bases). Trimming removed 6 bases at V and 3 bases at J, with 23 bases between. Germline V gene sequence: CDR1 SNHLY, CDR2 FYNNEI. The CDR3 has 17 amino acids.

The chain uses TRBV9 and TRBJ2-1; perhaps TRBD2 as D (5 bases). CDR1 is SGDLS, CDR2 YYNGEE, per germline. Trimming removed 0 bases from V and 4 bases from J, with 11 bases in between. This CDR3 has 15 residues. The CDR3 is CASSVGNSAYNEQFF. CDR3 in DNA: TGTGCCAGCAGCGTAGGTAATAGCGCTTACAATGAGCAGTTCTTC.

The CDR3 loop reads CASSFGRGQPQHF. The CDR3 bases are TGTGCCAGCAGTTTCGGCAGGGGCCAGCCCCAGCATTTT. The chain links TRBV25-1 to TRBJ1-5, with D possibly being TRBD1 (6 bases). CDR1 and CDR2 (germline): MGHDK, SYGVNS. This CDR3 comprises 13 residues. The V end lost 5 bases, the J end lost 7 bases, and 12 bases lay between the germline ends.

This clone has a single count. This chain joins TRBV5-1 and TRBJ2-3; D remains ambiguous. Germline V gene sequence: CDR1 SGHRS, CDR2 YFSETQ. The CDR3 is made up of 13 amino acids. The ends were cut back, 2 bases at V and 2 bases at J, with 6 bases in the middle. CDR3 sequence reads: CASSFVFTDTQYF. As DNA, the CDR3 is TGCGCCAGCAGCTTCGTATTCACAGATACGCAGTATTTT. Supplemented by reference TRBV5-1 and TRBJ2-3, the full variable domain reads KAGVTQTPRYLIKTRGQQVTLSCSPISGHRSVSWYQQTPGQGLQFLFEYFSETQRNKGNFPGRFSGRQFSNSRSEMNVSTLELGDSALYLCASSFVFTDTQYFGPGTRLTVL.

The genes are TRBV19 and TRBJ1-2, with unresolved D. The CDR3 has 13 amino acids. Germline V gene sequence: CDR1 LNHDA, CDR2 SQIVND (reference sequence). The V gene lost 2 bases and the J gene lost 2 bases, with 6 bases spanning the gap. CDR3 in DNA: TGTGCCAGTAGTATAACGCGGAACTATGGCTACACCTTC. This encodes CASSITRNYGYTF.

This chain joins TRBV10-1 and TRBJ2-1, with 9 bases lining up with TRBD1. V shed 2 bases, J shed 6 bases, and the junction held 5 bases outside the gene matches. The germline V gene encodes CDR1 WNHNN and CDR2 SYGVQD (reference sequence). The CDR3 consists of 15 residues. The CDR3: CASSEGTGYANEQFF. CDR3 in DNA: TGCGCCAGCAGTGAGGGGACAGGGTATGCCAATGAGCAGTTCTTC.

This clone was observed once. The chain is built from TRBV3-1 (or the pseudogene TRBV3-2) and TRBJ1-2; 8 nucleotides line up with TRBD1. This CDR3 contains 15 residues. CDR1 LGHDT and CDR2 YNNKEL come from the germline V gene (reference sequence). The V and J ends lost 1 base and 4 bases, in that order; junction bases with no gene match: 5. In DNA, the CDR3 is TGTGCCAGCAGCCAAGCAACAGGGGGTGTCTATGGCTACACCTTC. Translation: CASSQATGGVYGYTF.

The chain employs TRBV18 and TRBJ2-3; D is perhaps TRBD2 (5 bases). This CDR3 region has 15 residues. Germline V gene lookup returns CDR1 KGHSH and CDR2 LQKENI. Trimming took 6 bases from V and 2 from J, leaving 15 bases between them. The CDR3 nucleotides are TGTGCCAGCTCCTCTCAAGGACTGATCACAGATACGCAGTATTTT. Its translation: CASSSQGLITDTQYF.

The chain has TRBV10-2 and TRBJ1-4, with D uncertain. The CDR3 contains 13 residues. CDR1 is WSHSY and CDR2 is SAAADI in the germline V gene. The V and J ends lost 8 bases and 8 bases respectively, with 15 bases between them. The CDR3 spells CASGDANREKLFF. In DNA, the CDR3 is TGCGCCAGCGGAGACGCGAACCGCGAAAAACTGTTTTTT.

V is TRBV7-2 and J is TRBJ1-2, with D perhaps matching TRBD1 (5 bases). Germline CDR1 and CDR2: SGHTA and FQGNSA. The length of the CDR3 is 14 residues. V was pared by 5 bases and J by 8 bases, with 18 bases between. In nucleotides, the CDR3 is TGTGCCAGCAGCCCGATAGGCAGGGCGGACGGCTACACCTTC. Protein product: CASSPIGRADGYTF. Together with reference TRBV7-2 and TRBJ1-2, the CDR3 gives the full variable domain: GAGVSQSPSNKVTEKGKDVELRCDPISGHTALYWYRQSLGQGLEFLIYFQGNSAPDKSGLPSDRFSAERTGGSVSTLTIQRTQQEDSAVYLCASSPIGRADGYTFGSGTRLTVV.

This rearrangement joins TRBV19 to TRBJ2-7, with D perhaps matching TRBD1 (5 bases). The CDR3 loop spans 12 amino acids. The V gene lost 10 bases and the J gene lost 1 base, with 11 bases spanning the gap. From germline, CDR1 is LNHDA and CDR2 SQIVND (reference sequence). The CDR3 DNA is TGTGCCACCTCTGACAGATCCTACGAGCAGTACTTC. It codes for CATSDRSYEQYF.

The chain is built from TRBV6-1 and TRBJ1-1, with D unresolved. V was pared by 3 bases and J by 5 bases, with 10 bases between. The CDR3 runs to 13 residues. Germline V gene sequence: CDR1 MNHNS, CDR2 SASEGT. The CDR3 coding sequence is TGTGCCAGCAGTGAGGCCCGGAGAACTGAAGCTTTCTTT. Translated, it gives CASSEARRTEAFF.

The V gene is TRBV7-9, the J gene TRBJ1-1, with 8 bases fitting TRBD1. CDR1 is SEHNR, CDR2 FQNEAQ, per germline (reference sequence). Unmatched junction bases numbered 2, after V lost 1 base and J lost 7 bases. The CDR3 extends over 13 amino acids. The CDR3 loop is CASSLGGQGEAFF. CDR3 DNA sequence: TGTGCCAGCAGCTTAGGTGGACAGGGTGAAGCTTTCTTT. Full variable domain (remainder filled in from reference TRBV7-9 and TRBJ1-1): DTGVSQNPRHKITKRGQNVTFRCDPISEHNRLYWYRQTLGQGPEFLTYFQNEAQLEKSRLLSDRFSAERPKGSFSTLEIQRTEQGDSAMYLCASSLGGQGEAFFGQGTRLTVV.

This rearrangement joins TRBV12-5 to TRBJ1-1, with D perhaps TRBD1 (6 bases). There are 15 residues in the CDR3. Germline V gene sequence: CDR1 LGHNT, CDR2 FRNRAP. V was trimmed by 3 bases and J by 4 bases, leaving 15 bases between them. CDR3 loop: CASGFTGIRLTEAFF. The CDR3 nucleotides read TGTGCTAGTGGTTTTACAGGGATAAGACTCACTGAAGCTTTCTTT.

V usage is TRBV5-6 and J usage is TRBJ1-6, with D perhaps matching TRBD1 (6 bases). Germline V gives CDR1 SGHDT, CDR2 YYEEEE. V gave up 3 bases and J gave up 7 bases, with 11 bases separating them. The CDR3 extends over 14 amino acids. The CDR3 here is CASSYTDRNSPLHF. The CDR3 DNA reads as TGTGCCAGCAGCTATACGGACAGAAATTCACCCCTCCACTTT.

In its sample, this clone was seen once. V usage is TRBV5-1 and J usage is TRBJ1-2; no clear D. Germline CDR1 and CDR2: SGHRS and YFSETQ. This CDR3 comprises 13 residues. The V end was cut by 4 bases, the J end by 7 bases, with 14 bases between. CDR3 in DNA: TGCGCCAGCAGCAAGGACGGGAACGGTGGCTACACCTTC. It is translated as CASSKDGNGGYTF.

The chain joins TRBV2 to TRBJ2-7, with D tentatively TRBD2 (6 bases). The V gene lost 7 bases and the J gene lost 4 bases, with 11 bases spanning the gap. The CDR3 runs to 12 residues. Germline loops: CDR1 SNHLY, CDR2 FYNNEI. CDR3 in DNA: TGTGCCAGCAAAACCGGGGGATACGAGCAGTACTTC. It specifies CASKTGGYEQYF. Looking up the rest from reference TRBV2 and TRBJ2-7 gives the full variable domain: EPEVTQTPSHQVTQMGQEVILRCVPISNHLYFYWYRQILGQKVEFLVSFYNNEISEKSEIFDDQFSVERPDGSNFTLKIRSTKLEDSAMYFCASKTGGYEQYFGPGTRLTVT.

The chain is built from TRBV23-1 and TRBJ2-1, with 11 bases fitting TRBD2. TRBV23-1 is marked as an open reading frame, function uncertain. The CDR3 length is 17 residues. The V and J ends lost 2 bases and 3 bases, in that order; junction bases with no gene match: 6. CDR3 sequence reads: CASSQLPGLADYNEQFF. CDR3 coding DNA: TGCGCCAGCAGTCAACTCCCGGGACTAGCGGACTACAATGAGCAGTTCTTC.

CDR3 sequence: CASNPGQGRLNYGYTF. In nucleotides, the CDR3 is TGCGCCAGCAACCCGGGACAGGGGCGCCTAAACTATGGCTACACCTTC. The V call is TRBV5-1, the J call TRBJ1-2, with 10 nucleotides matching TRBD1. This CDR3 is built from 16 residues. Unmatched junction bases numbered 10, after V lost 6 bases and J lost 2 bases. The germline CDR1 and CDR2 sequences are SGHRS and YFSETQ.